Following are 17 T cell receptor beta chains from one sample sequenced in a study of regulatory T cells in long-lasting Graves disease. The time point denotes: newly diagnosed GD, antithyroid drugs for less than 3 months. PBMC RNA served as the TCR library source. Investigators prepared the TCR beta libraries by applying iRepertoire HTBI primers and Arm-PCR of CDR3 regions. TCRdb passed the multiplex PCR reads through MiXCR, listing each CDR3 protein once. The table shows hundreds of thousands of distinct CDR3 sequences, with roughly a sixth occurring only once. The sequenced sample was peripheral blood mononuclear cells (PBMCs), obtained at new diagnosis, from a patient treated with antithyroid drugs. All receptors derive from a female donor with Graves disease.

This clonotype showed up many times. The genes are TRBV7-9 and TRBJ2-1; 7 bases map to TRBD1. Germline CDR1 and CDR2: SEHNR and FQNEAQ (reference sequence). Losses at the gene ends were 4 bases for V and 7 bases for J; bases not matched to a gene: 10. The CDR3 covers 15 residues. CDR3 loop: CASSSPDRAGNEQFF. CDR3 bases: TGTGCCAGCAGCTCTCCCGACAGGGCAGGAAATGAGCAGTTCTTC.

The sample holds many counts of this clonotype. The chain carries TRBV4-1 and TRBJ1-1; D might be TRBD1 (5 bases). The germline V gene encodes CDR1 MGHRA and CDR2 YSYEKL. Deletions cut 1 base from V and 1 base from J, with 13 bases between. This CDR3 region has 16 residues. The CDR3 region is CASSQVMRGANTEAFF. The CDR3 DNA reads as TGCGCCAGCAGCCAAGTTATGCGGGGCGCGAACACTGAAGCTTTCTTT.

The table lists this clonotype with a few counts. The rearrangement uses TRBV9 and TRBJ2-1; D is uncertain. CDR1 is SGDLS and CDR2 is YYNGEE in the germline V gene. The CDR3 has 16 residues. V lost 4 bases and J 0 bases, leaving 14 bases between the germline ends. For the CDR3, the DNA is TGTGCCAGCAGCCCCCGTGGCAGCAGCTCCTACAATGAGCAGTTCTTC. It is translated as CASSPRGSSSYNEQFF.

In its sample, this clonotype was seen many times. The chain carries TRBV20-1 and TRBJ1-1, with D possibly TRBD1 on 5 matching bases. CDR1 and CDR2 from the germline V gene are DFQATT and SNEGSKA (reference sequence). The CDR3 spans 13 residues. V was shortened by 0 bases and J by 1 base, with 6 bases between the two germline ends. This chain's CDR3 is CSARDGQNTEAFF. CDR3 DNA sequence: TGCAGTGCTAGAGATGGACAGAACACTGAAGCTTTCTTT.

As concerns this clonotype: Given a much more abundant clone one base away, this may be a read error. V usage is TRBV11-2 and J usage is TRBJ2-5, with TRBD2 matching over 7 bases. Germline V gene data show CDR1 as SGHAT and CDR2 as FQNNGV. The CDR3 totals 15 residues. CDR3 sequence: CAGSLGSGYQETQYF. The CDR3 DNA follows: TGTGCCGGCAGCTTGGGTAGCGGGTACCAAGAGACCCAGTACTTC.

This clonotype was counted many times. The rearrangement joins TRBV29-1 to TRBJ2-7; possible D gene TRBD2, 6 bases. Trimming pared 0 bases from V and 8 bases from J, leaving 20 bases between. Germline CDR1 reads SQVTM; CDR2 reads ANQGSEA. The CDR3 is made up of 15 amino acids. The CDR3, as DNA: TGCAGCGTTGAAGATCCTCGGTGGGGGACTCCACAGCAGTACTTC. Protein sequence: CSVEDPRWGTPQQYF.

This clonotype was seen a handful of times. The rearrangement uses TRBV19 and TRBJ1-1; the D is unclear. CDR3 length equals 13 residues. The germline V gene has CDR1 LNHDA and CDR2 SQIVND (reference sequence). The V and J ends lost 0 bases and 11 bases respectively, with 13 bases between them. The CDR3 here is CASSIDLSRGAFF. Here the CDR3 DNA reads TGTGCCAGTAGTATAGATCTGTCGAGAGGGGCTTTCTTT.

This clonotype was seen repeatedly, ten times or more. This CDR3 fails to terminate in the conserved phenylalanine or tryptophan, so it likely reflects a read error. The CDR3 DNA sequence: TGTGCCAGCAGTAGGGACCGCACCTACGAGCAGTACCTC. Protein: CASSRDRTYEQYL. The chain uses TRBV28 and TRBJ2-7; D could derive from TRBD1 or TRBD2 (5 bases each). V was shortened by 5 bases and J by 2 bases, with 10 bases between the two germline ends. The germline V gene encodes CDR1 MDHEN and CDR2 SYDVKM. The length of the CDR3 is 13 residues.

In this sample, this clonotype turned up many times. The chain links TRBV20-1 to TRBJ2-5; D is unclear. The germline V gene encodes CDR1 DFQATT and CDR2 SNEGSKA (reference sequence). The CDR3 length is 13 residues. The V end was cut by 6 bases, the J end by 5 bases, with 16 bases between. The CDR3 DNA is TGCAGTGCAGGAATGGGGTTTCGGGAGACCCAGTACTTC. Its protein is CSAGMGFRETQYF.

This clonotype was recorded at least ten times. The chain uses TRBV2 and TRBJ1-1; 9 bases line up with TRBD1. The CDR3 consists of 14 residues. Losses at the gene ends were 5 bases for V and 4 bases for J; bases not matched to a gene: 5. The germline V gene encodes CDR1 SNHLY and CDR2 FYNNEI. Written as DNA, the CDR3 is TGTGCCAGCAGTAAAGGACAGGGGATCACTGAAGCTTTCTTT. Its translation is CASSKGQGITEAFF. Complete variable domain (other parts from reference TRBV2 and TRBJ1-1): EPEVTQTPSHQVTQMGQEVILRCVPISNHLYFYWYRQILGQKVEFLVSFYNNEISEKSEIFDDQFSVERPDGSNFTLKIRSTKLEDSAMYFCASSKGQGITEAFFGQGTRLTVV.

The chain couples TRBV29-1 to TRBJ2-7, with D perhaps TRBD1 or TRBD2 (5 bases each). Trimming removed 3 bases from V and 1 base from J, with 10 bases in between. CDR1 and CDR2 from the germline V gene are SQVTM and ANQGSEA. There are 13 residues in the CDR3. The CDR3 nucleotides are TGCAGCGTTGATAGGGACGGATCCTACGAGCAGTACTTC. The encoded protein is CSVDRDGSYEQYF.

In regard to this clonotype: It differs at one base from a far larger clone, so likely a read error. The rearrangement joins TRBV7-9 to TRBJ2-3, with unresolved D. CDR3 length: 15 residues. Germline values: CDR1 SEHNR, CDR2 FQNEAQ (reference sequence). V lost 1 base, J lost 3 bases, and 11 bases lay in between. CDR3 protein: CASSLGADGTDTQYF. In DNA form, the CDR3 reads TGTGCCAGCAGCTTAGGGGCAGATGGTACAGATACGCAGTATTTT.

This rearrangement joins TRBV12-3 or TRBV12-4 to TRBJ1-6, with 9 nucleotides matching TRBD1. This CDR3 spans 14 amino acids. With V trimmed by 6 bases and J by 7 bases, 4 bases remained unmatched. The chain's CDR3 is CASSTGGTNSPLHF. The CDR3 region has the DNA TGTGCCAGCAGCACAGGGGGCACCAATTCACCCCTCCACTTT.

This clonotype has a count of ten or more. The J gene is TRBJ2-6, the V gene TRBV4-1; 7 positions agree with TRBD1. Germline V CDR1 and CDR2: MGHRA, YSYEKL. CDR3 length equals 14 residues. Losses at the gene ends were 10 bases for V and 0 bases for J; bases not matched to a gene: 3. CDR3 protein: CATQGYSGANVLTF. The CDR3 DNA is TGCGCCACACAGGGGTACTCTGGGGCCAACGTCCTGACTTTC.

This clonotype was recorded many times. The V and J genes are TRBV29-1 and TRBJ1-1; D is possibly TRBD1 (6 bases). V dropped 1 base and J dropped 1 base, with 10 bases sitting between them. CDR3 length: 14 amino acids. CDR1 SQVTM and CDR2 ANQGSEA come from the germline V gene. CDR3 coding DNA: TGCAGCGTTGAAGGGGGGGCAGGGAACACTGAAGCTTTCTTT. It is translated as CSVEGGAGNTEAFF.

This clonotype has a count of ten or more. CDR3 DNA: TGTGCCAGCAGCTTACTCCCCAGCGGATACACCGGGGAGCTGTTTTTT. Residues: CASSLLPSGYTGELFF. The chain recombines TRBV7-2 with TRBJ2-2, with a tentative D call TRBD2 (5 bases). Germline V CDR1 and CDR2: SGHTA, FQGNSA. The V end was cut by 2 bases, the J end by 3 bases, with 13 bases between. This CDR3 is built from 16 residues. Full variable domain (missing parts from reference TRBV7-2 and TRBJ2-2): GAGVSQSPSNKVTEKGKDVELRCDPISGHTALYWYRQSLGQGLEFLIYFQGNSAPDKSGLPSDRFSAERTGGSVSTLTIQRTQQEDSAVYLCASSLLPSGYTGELFFGEGSRLTVL.

This clonotype occurred once. This clone may be a read error of a much larger clone one base away. This chain uses TRBV12-3 or TRBV12-4 with TRBJ1-3; TRBD1 might be the D (6 bases). The CDR3 covers 14 residues. The CDR3 loop reads CAGSSAGAGSTIYF. Written as DNA, the CDR3 is TGTGCCGGCAGTTCCGCAGGGGCTGGAAGCACCATATATTTT.